A single sample gave rise to the 17 T cell receptor beta chains below, sequenced in a study of T cell responses to AZD1222 COVID-19 vaccine. Repertoires were generated with immunoSEQ multiplex PCR, while TCRdb's copy carries only in-frame clones and drops some. Among about 160,000 clones listed, around nine tenths were seen once. This material consisted of peripheral blood, taken on day 0 of AZD1222 vaccination. Source of these receptors: an adult in good health.

The V gene is TRBV9, the J gene TRBJ2-1; 9 positions match TRBD2. CDR3 length equals 17 residues. V dropped 0 bases and J dropped 2; count of bases not matched to a gene: 6. Looked up from germline, CDR1 is SGDLS and CDR2 is YYNGEE. This CDR3 is CASSVVSGGGAYNEQFF. In DNA, the CDR3 is TGTGCCAGCAGCGTAGTGTCAGGCGGGGGGGCCTACAATGAGCAGTTCTTC.

The chain is built from TRBV2 and TRBJ1-3; possibly TRBD1 for D (6 bases). The V and J ends lost 5 bases and 2 bases respectively, with 16 bases between them. Germline V CDR1 and CDR2: SNHLY, FYNNEI. This CDR3 region has 16 residues. CDR3 amino acids: CASSFTGIGAGNTIYF. The CDR3 DNA is TGTGCCAGCAGTTTTACAGGGATCGGGGCTGGAAACACCATATATTTT.

The chain links TRBV11-3 to TRBJ1-1; 8 bases map to TRBD1. Germline V CDR1 and CDR2: SGHNT, YENEEA. Trimming cost V 1 base and J 3 bases; bases outside gene matches: 10. The CDR3 has 17 residues. In DNA, the CDR3 is TGTGCCAGCAGCTTAGTCAGGGGGCCGCTCGGGGACACTGAAGCTTTCTTT. Its protein is CASSLVRGPLGDTEAFF.

The V and J genes are TRBV9 and TRBJ2-7; 10 nucleotides match TRBD2. Germline V CDR1 and CDR2: SGDLS, YYNGEE. The length of the CDR3 is 16 residues. V lost 0 bases and J lost 3; bases outside the gene matches: 6. In nucleotides, the CDR3 is TGTGCCAGCAGCGTAGGAATAGCGGGAGGAAACTACGAGCAGTACTTC. Protein product: CASSVGIAGGNYEQYF. The variable domain in full, with the rest retrieved from reference TRBV9 and TRBJ2-7, is DSGVTQTPKHLITATGQRVTLRCSPRSGDLSVYWYQQSLDQGLQFLIQYYNGEERAKGNILERFSAQQFPDLHSELNLSSLELGDSALYFCASSVGIAGGNYEQYFGPGTRLTVT.

The chain has TRBV7-3 and TRBJ1-5; D not resolved. The ends were cut back, 0 bases at V and 4 bases at J, with 4 bases in the middle. The CDR3 extends over 13 amino acids. Germline-derived CDR1 and CDR2 are SGHTA and FQGTGA. This CDR3 reads CASSLTGNQPQHF. The CDR3 DNA follows: TGTGCCAGCAGCTTAACGGGGAATCAGCCCCAGCATTTT.

In the case of this clone: The limits of the CDR3 on the DNA are not certain, so only TCRdb's listed CDR3 is given. The chain couples TRBV3-1 (or the pseudogene TRBV3-2) to TRBJ1-2; the DNA was not used to check the table's D call, TRBD1. Including both end residues, the CDR3 is 17 amino acids long. CDR1 and CDR2 (germline): LGHDT, YNNKEL (reference sequence). The CDR3 region is CASSQEFFGDRGFLGTF.

The rearrangement joins TRBV5-6 to TRBJ1-2; no clear D gene. The V gene's germline CDR1 is SGHDT and CDR2 YYEEEE. This CDR3 contains 12 residues. Trimming shortened V by 5 bases and J by 8 bases, and 13 bases separated the two germline ends. Here the CDR3 DNA reads TGTGCCAGCAGGGCCGGGAGGAGAGGCTACACCTTC. Protein sequence: CASRAGRRGYTF.

The chain carries TRBV18 and TRBJ2-7; D is perhaps TRBD1 (5 bases). The CDR3 has 14 amino acids. Germline V gives CDR1 KGHSH, CDR2 LQKENI. Trimming removed 1 base at V and 7 bases at J, with 14 bases between. The CDR3 loop is CASSPRGASEEQYF. In DNA form, the CDR3 reads TGTGCCAGCTCACCACGGGGCGCCTCGGAGGAGCAGTACTTC.

The chain has TRBV11-2 and TRBJ1-3, with no clear D. Trimming left V 1 base short and J 0 bases short, with 10 bases between. Germline V gene lookup returns CDR1 SGHAT and CDR2 FQNNGV. The CDR3 runs to 16 residues. The CDR3 nucleotides are TGTGCCAGCAGCTTAGCAGTCCCTAGCTCTGGAAACACCATATATTTT. Its protein product is CASSLAVPSSGNTIYF.

This clone was seen once. J is TRBJ2-5 and V is TRBV11-1; perhaps TRBD2 as D (6 bases). The ends were cut back, 1 base at V and 7 bases at J, with 16 bases in the middle. The CDR3 is 15 residues long. CDR1 SGHAT and CDR2 FQDESV come from the germline V gene (reference sequence). The CDR3 sequence: CASSLERAGFGTQYF. CDR3 coding DNA: TGTGCCAGCAGCTTAGAAAGGGCGGGATTTGGGACCCAGTACTTC. Together with reference TRBV11-1 and TRBJ2-5, the CDR3 gives the full variable domain: EAEVAQSPRYKITEKSQAVAFWCDPISGHATLYWYRQILGQGPELLVQFQDESVVDDSQLPKDRFSAERLKGVDSTLKIQPAELGDSAMYLCASSLERAGFGTQYFGPGTRLLVL.

V gene TRBV2 combines with J gene TRBJ1-1, with D possibly TRBD1 on 6 matching bases. The CDR3 is 14 amino acids. Germline lookup yields CDR1 SNHLY and CDR2 FYNNEI. V shed 1 base and J shed 5 bases, with 11 bases lying between them. The CDR3 loop is CASSEDRRGTEAFF. CDR3 sequence (DNA): TGTGCCAGCAGTGAAGACCGGAGGGGGACTGAAGCTTTCTTT.

The chain carries TRBV27 and TRBJ1-6; D is unclear. CDR1 is MNHEY and CDR2 is SMNVEV in the germline V gene (reference sequence). V shed 5 bases and J shed 0 bases, with 14 bases lying between them. There are 17 residues in the CDR3. The CDR3 nucleotides are TGTGCCAGCAGTCCGCGGGCACAATACTCCTATAATTCACCCCTCCACTTT. This sequence encodes CASSPRAQYSYNSPLHF.

The chain links TRBV6-2 or TRBV6-3 to TRBJ2-1; 8 positions match TRBD1. Germline lookup yields CDR1 MNHEY and CDR2 SVGEGT. J gave up 10 bases and V 4 bases, and 9 bases lay outside the gene matches. The CDR3 has 14 residues. This chain's CDR3 is CASSSAGQGREQFF. The CDR3 nucleotides are TGTGCCAGCAGTTCGGCCGGACAGGGAAGAGAGCAGTTCTTC.

The rearrangement links TRBV7-9 to TRBJ1-1; the match to TRBD1 covers 10 bases. The J segment lost 7 bases and the V segment lost 5 bases, leaving 10 bases of the junction unmatched. The CDR3 runs 15 residues. Germline CDR1 reads SEHNR; CDR2 reads FQNEAQ (reference sequence). CDR3 coding DNA: TGTGCCAGCAGCATATCTGGGACAGGGGTAATTGAAGCTTTCTTT. This codes for CASSISGTGVIEAFF. Combining the CDR3 with reference TRBV7-9 and TRBJ1-1 gives the whole variable domain DTGVSQNPRHKITKRGQNVTFRCDPISEHNRLYWYRQTLGQGPEFLTYFQNEAQLEKSRLLSDRFSAERPKGSFSTLEIQRTEQGDSAMYLCASSISGTGVIEAFFGQGTRLTVV.

The CDR3 is CASSLGDRQETQYF. The CDR3 nucleotides read TGTGCCAGCAGCTTAGGGGACAGGCAAGAGACCCAGTACTTC. This chain connects TRBV7-8 to TRBJ2-5, with TRBD1 identical over 8 bases. J was trimmed by 2 bases and V by 1 base; bases with no gene match: 0. From germline, CDR1 is SGHVS and CDR2 FQNEAQ. CDR3 length: 14 residues.

The chain couples TRBV27 to TRBJ2-3, with 13 bases aligning to TRBD2. The junction had 2 bases not matched to a gene; V was cut back by 5 bases and J by 3 bases. CDR1 MNHEY and CDR2 SMNVEV come from the germline V gene (reference sequence). The CDR3 is made up of 15 amino acids. CDR3 amino acids: CASSAGLAGTDTQYF. The DNA for the CDR3 is TGTGCCAGCAGTGCGGGACTAGCGGGAACAGATACGCAGTATTTT.

V gene TRBV27 combines with J gene TRBJ2-7; D is ambiguous. The germline V and J ends were trimmed by 5 bases and 1 base, with 9 bases remaining between them. Per the germline V gene, CDR1 is MNHEY and CDR2 is SMNVEV (reference sequence). CDR3 length: 13 amino acids. CDR3 in DNA: TGTGCCAGCAGTCCCCTCTCATCCTACGAGCAGTACTTC. Encoded protein: CASSPLSSYEQYF.